A selection of T cell receptor beta chains follows, all from one sample in a study of cytomegalovirus exposure and HLA in healthy donors. The method was immunoSEQ multiplex PCR; TCRdb's version includes in-frame clones alone and lacks a portion of them. The sample lists approximately 180,000 clones; over 9.5% were seen once. Sequenced sample: PBMCs. The receptors derive from a man between 45 and 60 years old in good health and CMV-seropositive. Each CDR3 is given without its conserved first and last residue.

v_call cdr3_aa
TRBV11-3 ASRIRTGGHYEQY
TRBV18 ASSPRTGVYYGYT
TRBV6-1 ASTSTGWTEAF
TRBV2 ASITDRTNEKLF
TRBV4-3 ASSLSAPEHGNTIY
TRBV6-4 ASSGVSGIGYT
TRBV7-9 ASSETGEKLF
TRBV10-2 ASSESVGGVGNQPQH
TRBV19 ASSVTGGGTEAF
TRBV30 AWSSGHLN
TRBV7-9 ASSLALSGSGNTIY
TRBV7-2 ASTPRPGETQY
TRBV6-6 ASSLQDRSQGEQY
TRBV27 ASNFHSGTVNTGELF
TRBV19 ARQGCTGNTIY
TRBV18 ASSPPSLVGYT
TRBV6-5 ASSYGKQADEQF
TRBV5-4 ASSPAQGTYEQY
TRBV6-5 ASSFDRLNYGYT
TRBV7-4 ASSLDNSNQPQH
TRBV6-6 ASSHKQGAVAEAF
TRBV6-1 ASSERQGLDGYT
TRBV6-1 ASSSGTGVYEQY
TRBV29-1 SVEGWGGGYT
TRBV9 ASSGTTVPNEQF
TRBV5-4 ASSFGTGDHGYT
TRBV9 ASSVVLEGTDTQY
TRBV5-1 ASSSGTSGGQETQY
TRBV27 ASRLGGGSNKPQH
TRBV28 ASGARSGANVLT
TRBV5-6 ASSPGGSGANVLT
TRBV2 ASSEEVTVGT
TRBV5-8 ASSLADRDDQPQH
TRBV2 ASNVGVLDTQY
TRBV5-6 ASSVYRQGGREQF
TRBV28 ASSLLGATPLH
TRBV7-8 ASSLRGPNYGYT
TRBV15 ATSRDRQTGSGNTIY
TRBV28 ASKGTGGGRQY
TRBV14 ASSQDSQETQY
TRBV5-1 ASSTGTGDRGYT
TRBV6-5 ASSTSGQGYRGYT
TRBV14 ASSQAVSGGAFRETQY
TRBV10-1 ASSCRGAILSCRETQY
TRBV12-5 ASGPGQVGSPLH
TRBV7-2 ASSSTYNEQF
TRBV19 ASSTPGGGNQPQH
TRBV28 ASTPAGGPYEQY
TRBV7-9 ASSSGQGMGEKLF
TRBV28 ASSYEGLAGIGTQY